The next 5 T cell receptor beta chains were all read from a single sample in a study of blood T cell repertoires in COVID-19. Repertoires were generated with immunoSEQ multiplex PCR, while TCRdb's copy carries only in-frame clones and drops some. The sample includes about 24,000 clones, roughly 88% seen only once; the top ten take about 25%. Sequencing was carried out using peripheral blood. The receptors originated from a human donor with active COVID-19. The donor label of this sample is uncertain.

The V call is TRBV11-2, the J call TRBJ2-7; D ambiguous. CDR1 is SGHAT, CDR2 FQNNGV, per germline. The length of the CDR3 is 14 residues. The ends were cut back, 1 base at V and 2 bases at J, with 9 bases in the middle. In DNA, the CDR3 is TGTGCCAGCAGCTTAGGACCAGGTGCCTACGAGCAGTACTTC. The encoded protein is CASSLGPGAYEQYF.

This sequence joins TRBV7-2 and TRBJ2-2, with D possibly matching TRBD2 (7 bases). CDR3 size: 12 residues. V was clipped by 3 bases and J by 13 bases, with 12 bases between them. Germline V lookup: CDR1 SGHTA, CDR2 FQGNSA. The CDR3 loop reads CASSLGGRVLFF. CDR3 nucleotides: TGTGCCAGCAGCTTGGGGGGGCGGGTGCTGTTTTTT.

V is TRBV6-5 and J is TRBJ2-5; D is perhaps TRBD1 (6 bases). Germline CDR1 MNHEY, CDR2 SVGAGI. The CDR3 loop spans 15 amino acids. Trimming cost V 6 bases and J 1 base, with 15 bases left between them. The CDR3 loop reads CASRPGSDSQETQYF. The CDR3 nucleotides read TGTGCCAGCAGGCCCGGATCGGACAGCCAAGAGACCCAGTACTTC.

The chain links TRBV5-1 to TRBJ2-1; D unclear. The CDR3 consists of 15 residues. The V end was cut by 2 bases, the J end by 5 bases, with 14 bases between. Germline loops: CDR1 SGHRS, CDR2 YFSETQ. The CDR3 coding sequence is TGCGCCAGCAGCTTAACGCTATCGAGCGACAATGAGCAGTTCTTC. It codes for CASSLTLSSDNEQFF.

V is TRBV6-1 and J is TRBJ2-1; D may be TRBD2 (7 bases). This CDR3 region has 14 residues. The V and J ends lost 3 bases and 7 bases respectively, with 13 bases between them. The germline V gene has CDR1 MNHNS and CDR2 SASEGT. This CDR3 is CASSEAGAINEQFF. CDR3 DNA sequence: TGTGCCAGCAGTGAGGCGGGGGCAATTAATGAGCAGTTCTTC.